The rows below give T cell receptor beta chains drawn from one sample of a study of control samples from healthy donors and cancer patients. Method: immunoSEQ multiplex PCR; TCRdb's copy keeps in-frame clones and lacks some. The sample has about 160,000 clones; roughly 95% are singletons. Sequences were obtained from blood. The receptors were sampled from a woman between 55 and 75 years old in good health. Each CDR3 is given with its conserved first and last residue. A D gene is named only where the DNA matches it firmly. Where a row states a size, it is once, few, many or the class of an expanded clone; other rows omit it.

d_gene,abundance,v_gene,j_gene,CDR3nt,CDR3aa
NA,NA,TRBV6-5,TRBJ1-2,TGTGCCAGCAGTTATCAGGGCGGCTACACCTTC,CASSYQGGYTF
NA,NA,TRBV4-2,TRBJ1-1,TGTGCCAGCAGCCCATCCTCCTTGTCAGCAGGGTCTACTGAAGCTTTCTTT,CASSPSSLSAGSTEAFF
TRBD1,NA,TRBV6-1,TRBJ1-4,TGTGCCAGCAGTGACACAGGGGCCAATGAAAAACTGTTTTTT,CASSDTGANEKLFF
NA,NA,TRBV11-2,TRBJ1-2,TGTGCCAGCAGCCCCTGGGGGGACTATGGCTACACCTTC,CASSPWGDYGYTF
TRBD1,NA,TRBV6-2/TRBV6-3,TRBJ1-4,TGTGCCAGCAGTTACCAGACAGGGGGGCGTGAAAAACTGTTTTTT,CASSYQTGGREKLFF
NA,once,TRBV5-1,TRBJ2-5,TGCGCCAGCAGCTTGATAGGGAGTACCTCAGGAGAGACCCAGTACTTC,CASSLIGSTSGETQYF
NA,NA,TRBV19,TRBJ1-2,TGTGCCAGTAGTCGTCAGGAACAAGGCTACACCTTC,CASSRQEQGYTF
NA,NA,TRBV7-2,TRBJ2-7,TGTGCCAGCAGCTTTTTTTCCTACGAGCAGTACTTC,CASSFFSYEQYF
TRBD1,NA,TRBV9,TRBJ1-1,TGTGCCAGCAGCTCCAGACAGGGGGCAAAGACTGAAGCTTTCTTT,CASSSRQGAKTEAFF
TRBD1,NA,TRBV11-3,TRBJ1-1,TGTGCCAGCAGCAAGGGACAGGGGGGCACTGAAGCTTTCTTT,CASSKGQGGTEAFF